The text below deals with one T cell receptor (beta chain). The data were obtained in a study of blood T cell repertoires in COVID-19. In the study overall: The samples span acute and convalescent COVID-19 from the United States, Italy and Spain. Nucleic acid was either cDNA or gDNA, and it came from T cells, B-cell-depleted T cells, or PBMCs.

In the original analysis: By means of reference gene primer amplification, nucleated cell counts were estimated. Repertoires were generated with immunoSEQ multiplex PCR, while TCRdb's copy carries only in-frame clones and drops some. That table gives V, J and clone size, and the DNA gave D and trimming. Of roughly 260,000 clones in the sample, roughly 84% were seen once. The CDR3 is made up of 14 amino acids. CDR1 is LNHDA and CDR2 is SQIVND in the germline V gene (reference sequence). V lost 9 bases to trimming and J lost 9 bases, with 21 bases between them. The V and J genes are TRBV19 and TRBJ2-1; maybe TRBD2 (7 bases). Sequences were obtained from peripheral blood. The clonotype originates from a woman younger than 35 with acute or convalescent COVID-19. The CDR3 region has the DNA TGTGCCAGCGCATGGCGCTCGGGGGGCGGTGAGCAGTTCTTC. Translated, it gives CASAWRSGGGEQFF.